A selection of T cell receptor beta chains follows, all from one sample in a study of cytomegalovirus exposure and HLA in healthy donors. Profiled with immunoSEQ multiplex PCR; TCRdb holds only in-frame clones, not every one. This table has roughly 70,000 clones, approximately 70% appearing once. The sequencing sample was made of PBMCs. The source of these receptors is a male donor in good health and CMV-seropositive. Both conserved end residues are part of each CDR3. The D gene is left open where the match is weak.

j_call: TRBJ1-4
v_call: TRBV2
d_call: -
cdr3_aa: CASSGQTDEKLFF

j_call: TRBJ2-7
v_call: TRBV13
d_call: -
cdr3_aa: CASSLRGRGPYEQYF

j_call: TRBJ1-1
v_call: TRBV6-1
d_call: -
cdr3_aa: CASSELFGRGVSEAFF

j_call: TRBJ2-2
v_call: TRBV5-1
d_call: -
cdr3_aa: CASNGEPSNTGELFF

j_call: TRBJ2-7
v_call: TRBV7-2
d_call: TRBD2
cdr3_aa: CASSIAGGPYEQYF

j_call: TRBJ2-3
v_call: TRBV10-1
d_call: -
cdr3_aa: CASSESPSGTDTQYF

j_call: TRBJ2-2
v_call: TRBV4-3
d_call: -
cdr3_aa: CASSHSRLNTGELFF

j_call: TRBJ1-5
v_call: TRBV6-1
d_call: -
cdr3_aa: CASSATGSNQPQHF

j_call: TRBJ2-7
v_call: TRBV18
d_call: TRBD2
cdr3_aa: CASSTSGGAYEQYF

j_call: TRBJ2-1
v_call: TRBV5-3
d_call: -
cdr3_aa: CALPPGDNEQFF

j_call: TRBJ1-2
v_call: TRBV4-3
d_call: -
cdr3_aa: CASSQVINLGVYGYTF

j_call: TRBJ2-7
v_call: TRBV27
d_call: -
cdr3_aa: CASKSSGIGGDEQYF

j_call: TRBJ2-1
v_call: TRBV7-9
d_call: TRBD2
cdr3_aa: CASSPPGLAGAGEQFF

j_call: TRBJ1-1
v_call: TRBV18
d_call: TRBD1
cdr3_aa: CASSPTGGEAFF

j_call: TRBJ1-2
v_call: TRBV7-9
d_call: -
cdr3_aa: CSSSKLANYGYTF

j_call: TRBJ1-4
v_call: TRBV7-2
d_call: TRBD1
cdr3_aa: CASSSRQGVSEKLFF

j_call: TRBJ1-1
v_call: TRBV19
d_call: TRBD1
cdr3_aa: CASVQGALFTEAFF

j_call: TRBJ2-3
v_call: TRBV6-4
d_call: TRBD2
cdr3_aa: CASSSLAGGPADTQYF

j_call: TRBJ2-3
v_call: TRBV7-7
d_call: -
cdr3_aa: CASSFYPGADTQYF

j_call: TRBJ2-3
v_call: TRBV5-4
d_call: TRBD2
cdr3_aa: CASSSAGGRPDTQYF

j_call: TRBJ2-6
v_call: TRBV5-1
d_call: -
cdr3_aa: CASSRTYSSGANVLTF

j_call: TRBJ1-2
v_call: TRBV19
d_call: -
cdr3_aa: CASKDTQGRYGYTF

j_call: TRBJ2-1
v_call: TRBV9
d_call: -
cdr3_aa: CASSVQLASEQFF

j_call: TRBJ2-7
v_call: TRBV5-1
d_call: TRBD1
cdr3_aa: CASSHGQGWDEQYF

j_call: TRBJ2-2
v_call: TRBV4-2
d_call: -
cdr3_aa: CASSQDAGRNTGELFF

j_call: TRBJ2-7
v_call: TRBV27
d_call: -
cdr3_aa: CASSLQQGQPPYEQYF

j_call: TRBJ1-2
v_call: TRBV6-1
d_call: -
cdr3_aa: CASSEAGGNYGYTF

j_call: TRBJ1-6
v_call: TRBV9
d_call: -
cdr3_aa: CASSATGLIGSPLHF

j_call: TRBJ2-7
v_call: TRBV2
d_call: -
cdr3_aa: CASSEGQGNYEQYF

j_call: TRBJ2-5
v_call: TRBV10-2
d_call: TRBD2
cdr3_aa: CASKGLAGQETQYF

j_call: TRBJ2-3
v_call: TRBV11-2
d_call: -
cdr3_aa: CASSLGAGGSTDTQYF

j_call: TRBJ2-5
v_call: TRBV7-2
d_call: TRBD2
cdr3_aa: CASSSPPGLAGVGETQYF

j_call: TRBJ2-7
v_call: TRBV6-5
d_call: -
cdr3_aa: CASTKGGNGEQYF

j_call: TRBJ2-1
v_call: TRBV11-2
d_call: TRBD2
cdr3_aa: CASSLPTGGHQFF

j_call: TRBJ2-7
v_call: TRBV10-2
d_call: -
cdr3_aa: CASSEAGPVSSYEQYF

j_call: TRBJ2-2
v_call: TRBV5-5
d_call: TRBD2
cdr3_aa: CASSIGLERAGELFF

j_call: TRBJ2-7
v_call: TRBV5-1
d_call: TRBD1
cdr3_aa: CASSSLDRVYEQYF

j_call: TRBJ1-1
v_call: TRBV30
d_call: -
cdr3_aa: CAWSARNTEAFF

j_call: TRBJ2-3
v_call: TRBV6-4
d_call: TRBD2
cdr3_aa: CASSDAGGSTDTQYF

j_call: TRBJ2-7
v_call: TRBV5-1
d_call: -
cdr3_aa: CASSDGLRGRSYEQYF

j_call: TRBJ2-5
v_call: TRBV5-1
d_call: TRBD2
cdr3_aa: CASSQVPTREQYF

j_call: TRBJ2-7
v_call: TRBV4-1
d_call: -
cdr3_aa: CASSLRTGGPYEQYF

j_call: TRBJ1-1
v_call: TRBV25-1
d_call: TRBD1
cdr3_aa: CASSKQGTEAFF

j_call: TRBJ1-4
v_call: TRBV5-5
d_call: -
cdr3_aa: CASSRLAEKLFF

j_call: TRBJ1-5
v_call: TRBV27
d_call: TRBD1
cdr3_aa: CAGSTTGTGINQPQHF

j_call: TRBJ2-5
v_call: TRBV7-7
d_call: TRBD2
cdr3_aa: CASSSSRTSGGTQYF

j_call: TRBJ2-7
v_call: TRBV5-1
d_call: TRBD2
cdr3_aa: CASSLVSGSYEQYF

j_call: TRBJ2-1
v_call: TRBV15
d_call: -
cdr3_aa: CATSRGVYNEQFF

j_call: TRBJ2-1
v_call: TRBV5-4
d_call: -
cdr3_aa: CASTPNTAPYNEQFF

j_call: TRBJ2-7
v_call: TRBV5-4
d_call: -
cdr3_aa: CASSLSGAVEKQYF

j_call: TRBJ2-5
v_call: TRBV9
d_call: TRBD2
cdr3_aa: CASSAPGTSGETQYF

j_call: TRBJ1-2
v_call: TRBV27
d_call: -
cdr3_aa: CASSLVQGSSYGYTF

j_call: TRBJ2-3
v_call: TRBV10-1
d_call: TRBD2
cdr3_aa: CAGTSGEGTDTQYF

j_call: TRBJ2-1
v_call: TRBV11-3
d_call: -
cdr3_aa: CASGPAGTVGNEQFF

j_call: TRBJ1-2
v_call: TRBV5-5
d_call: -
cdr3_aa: CASSFLGHGYTF

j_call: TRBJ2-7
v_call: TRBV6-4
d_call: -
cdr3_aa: CASSVEAGAEQYF

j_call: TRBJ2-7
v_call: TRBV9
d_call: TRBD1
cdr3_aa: CASGRGTGSGEQYF